These T cell receptor beta chains were read from a single sample in a study of control samples from healthy donors and cancer patients. Data came from immunoSEQ multiplex PCR; TCRdb stores just in-frame clones and leaves some out. The data show under 200,000 clones, with 94% seen just once and approximately 15% held by the top ten. The sequenced sample was PBMCs. Receptors originate from a man aged 60-69 years with colorectal cancer. Each CDR3 is given without its conserved first and last residue. The D gene is left open where the match is weak. Clone sizes are given selectively: once, few, many, or a class where the clone is expanded.

clone_size	v_call	d_call	j_call	cdr3_aa
once	TRBV7-2	TRBD1	TRBJ1-2	ASSLYRPGTGDGYT
NA	TRBV28	NA	TRBJ1-2	ASQTHSRGGGLSGYT
NA	TRBV24-1	TRBD1	TRBJ2-5	ATSDSRDRGGFETQY
NA	TRBV5-1	NA	TRBJ2-2	ASSSRVPNTGELF
NA	TRBV2	TRBD1	TRBJ2-4	ASSGGQENIQY
NA	TRBV7-6	NA	TRBJ2-5	ASSLKGGGYKQETQY
NA	TRBV7-2	TRBD1	TRBJ1-4	ASRGRDRNEKLF
NA	TRBV3-1/TRBV3-2	NA	TRBJ1-5	ASSQDMGQPQH
NA	TRBV6-5	NA	TRBJ1-1	ASSIGGREGTEAF
NA	TRBV5-6	NA	TRBJ1-5	ASNLYQRGDQPQH
NA	TRBV29-1	NA	TRBJ2-7	SAGGPYPYEQY
NA	TRBV12-5	TRBD1	TRBJ2-1	ASGFGTAYNEQF
NA	TRBV7-2	TRBD1	TRBJ1-2	ASKAGTASSGYT
NA	TRBV5-6	NA	TRBJ1-6	ASSLIGIVGSPLH